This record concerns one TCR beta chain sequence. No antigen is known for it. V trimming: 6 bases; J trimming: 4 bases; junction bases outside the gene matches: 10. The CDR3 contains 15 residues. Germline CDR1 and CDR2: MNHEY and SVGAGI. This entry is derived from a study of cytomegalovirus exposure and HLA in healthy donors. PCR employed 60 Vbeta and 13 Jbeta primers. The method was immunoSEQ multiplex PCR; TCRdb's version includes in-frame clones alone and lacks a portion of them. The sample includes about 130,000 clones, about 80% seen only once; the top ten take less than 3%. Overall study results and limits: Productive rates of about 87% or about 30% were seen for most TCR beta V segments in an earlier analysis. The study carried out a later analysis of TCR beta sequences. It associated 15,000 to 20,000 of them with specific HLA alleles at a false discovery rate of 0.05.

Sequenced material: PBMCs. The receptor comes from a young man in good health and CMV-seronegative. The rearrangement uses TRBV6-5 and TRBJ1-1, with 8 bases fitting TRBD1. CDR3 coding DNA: TGTGCCAGCAGGCCTGACAGGGGTTTGGCCACTGAAGCTTTCTTT. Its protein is CASRPDRGLATEAFF.